The sample holds a few counts of the clone carrying this T cell receptor beta chain. Its antigen is currently unknown. PCR primers comprised 60 Vbeta and 13 Jbeta primers. Sequencing used immunoSEQ multiplex PCR; TCRdb keeps in-frame clones, though not all of them. The sample yields around 150,000 clones, roughly 79% seen once. Germline values: CDR1 MNHEY, CDR2 SVGAGI. CDR3 length: 12 amino acids. The V end lost 6 bases, the J end lost 7 bases, and 10 bases lay between the germline ends. The source of the sample is a study of cytomegalovirus exposure and HLA in healthy donors. Study outcomes and limitations: Some public TCRs appeared in many individuals, while most sequences were rare.

Sequenced sample: PBMCs. The TCR comes from a male donor in good health and CMV-seronegative. J is TRBJ2-1 and V is TRBV6-5; tentative D call: TRBD2 (5 bases). CDR3 nucleotides: TGTGCCAGCAGCTTCCGGGGTAATGAGCAGTTCTTC. This encodes CASSFRGNEQFF.